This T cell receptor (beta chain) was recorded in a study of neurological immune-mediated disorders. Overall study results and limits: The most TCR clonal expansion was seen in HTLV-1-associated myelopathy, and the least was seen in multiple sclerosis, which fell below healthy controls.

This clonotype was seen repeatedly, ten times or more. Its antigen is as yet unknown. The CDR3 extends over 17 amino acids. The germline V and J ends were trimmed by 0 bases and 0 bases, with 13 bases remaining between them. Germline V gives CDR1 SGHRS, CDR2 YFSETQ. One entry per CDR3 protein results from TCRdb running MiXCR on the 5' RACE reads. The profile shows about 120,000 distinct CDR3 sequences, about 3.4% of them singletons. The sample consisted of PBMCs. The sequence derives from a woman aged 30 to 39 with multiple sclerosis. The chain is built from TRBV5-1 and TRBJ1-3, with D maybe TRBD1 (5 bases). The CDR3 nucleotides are TGCGCCAGCAGCTTGGGGGCTCCGGGGCGCTCTGGAAACACCATATATTTT. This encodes CASSLGAPGRSGNTIYF.